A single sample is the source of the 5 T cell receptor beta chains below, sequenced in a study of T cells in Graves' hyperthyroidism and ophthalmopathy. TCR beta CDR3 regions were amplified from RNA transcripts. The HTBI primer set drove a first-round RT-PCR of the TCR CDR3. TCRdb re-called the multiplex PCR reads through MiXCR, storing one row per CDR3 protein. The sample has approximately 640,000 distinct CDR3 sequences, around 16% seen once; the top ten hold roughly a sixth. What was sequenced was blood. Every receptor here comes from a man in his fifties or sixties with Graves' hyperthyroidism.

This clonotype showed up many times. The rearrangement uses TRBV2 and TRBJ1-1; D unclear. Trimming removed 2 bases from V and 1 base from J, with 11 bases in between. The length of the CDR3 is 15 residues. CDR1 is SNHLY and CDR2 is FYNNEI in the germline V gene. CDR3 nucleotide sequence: TGTGCCAGCAGTGAAAGTACTCGGTGGAACACTGAAGCTTTCTTT. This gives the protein CASSESTRWNTEAFF.

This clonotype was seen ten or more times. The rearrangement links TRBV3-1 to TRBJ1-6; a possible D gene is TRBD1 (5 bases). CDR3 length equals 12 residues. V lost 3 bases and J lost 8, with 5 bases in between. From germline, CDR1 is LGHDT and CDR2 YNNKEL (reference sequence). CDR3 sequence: CASSQGDSPLHF. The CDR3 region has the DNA TGTGCCAGCAGCCAGGGGGATTCACCCCTCCACTTT.

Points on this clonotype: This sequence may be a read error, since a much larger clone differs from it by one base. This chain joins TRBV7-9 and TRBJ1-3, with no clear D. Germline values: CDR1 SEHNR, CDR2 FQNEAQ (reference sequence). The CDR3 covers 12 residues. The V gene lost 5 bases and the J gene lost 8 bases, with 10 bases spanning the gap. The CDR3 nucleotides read TGTGCCAGCAGCCCTGCAGGAGACACCATATATTTT. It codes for CASSPAGDTIYF.

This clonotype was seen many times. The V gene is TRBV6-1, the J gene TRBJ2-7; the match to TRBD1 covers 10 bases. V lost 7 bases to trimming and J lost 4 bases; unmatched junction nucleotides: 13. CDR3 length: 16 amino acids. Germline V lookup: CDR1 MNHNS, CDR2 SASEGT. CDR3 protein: CASTAVRTGGLYEQYF. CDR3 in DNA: TGTGCCAGCACCGCAGTCAGGACAGGGGGGCTGTACGAGCAGTACTTC.

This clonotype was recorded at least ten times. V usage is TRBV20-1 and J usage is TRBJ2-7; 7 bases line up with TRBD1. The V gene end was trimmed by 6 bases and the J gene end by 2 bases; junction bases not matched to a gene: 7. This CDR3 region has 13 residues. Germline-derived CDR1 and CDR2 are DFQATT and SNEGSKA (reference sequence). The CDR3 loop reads CSAPGGQTYEQYF. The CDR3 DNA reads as TGCAGTGCACCTGGGGGACAGACCTACGAGCAGTACTTC.